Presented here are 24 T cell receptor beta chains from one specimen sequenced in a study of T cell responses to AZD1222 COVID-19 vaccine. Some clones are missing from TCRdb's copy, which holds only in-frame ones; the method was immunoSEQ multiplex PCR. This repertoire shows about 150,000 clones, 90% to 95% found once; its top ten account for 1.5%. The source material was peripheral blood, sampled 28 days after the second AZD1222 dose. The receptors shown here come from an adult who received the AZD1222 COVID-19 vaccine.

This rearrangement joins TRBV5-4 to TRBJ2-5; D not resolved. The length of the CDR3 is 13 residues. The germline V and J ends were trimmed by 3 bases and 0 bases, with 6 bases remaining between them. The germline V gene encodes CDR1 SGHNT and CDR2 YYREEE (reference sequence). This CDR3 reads CASSSTYQETQYF. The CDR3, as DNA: TGTGCCAGCAGCTCGACGTACCAAGAGACCCAGTACTTC.

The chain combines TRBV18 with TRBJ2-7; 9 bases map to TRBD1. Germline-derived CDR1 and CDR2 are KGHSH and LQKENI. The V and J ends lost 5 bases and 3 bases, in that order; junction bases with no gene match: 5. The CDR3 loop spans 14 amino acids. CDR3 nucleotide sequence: TGTGCCAGCTCAGGGACAGGGAGGAACTACGAGCAGTACTTC. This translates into CASSGTGRNYEQYF.

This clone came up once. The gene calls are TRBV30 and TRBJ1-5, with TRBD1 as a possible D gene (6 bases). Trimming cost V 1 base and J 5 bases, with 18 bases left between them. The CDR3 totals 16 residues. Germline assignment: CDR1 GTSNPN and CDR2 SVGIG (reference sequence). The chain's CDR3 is CAWSGGPGTVYQPQHF. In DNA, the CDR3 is TGTGCCTGGAGTGGGGGGCCAGGGACGGTATATCAGCCCCAGCATTTT.

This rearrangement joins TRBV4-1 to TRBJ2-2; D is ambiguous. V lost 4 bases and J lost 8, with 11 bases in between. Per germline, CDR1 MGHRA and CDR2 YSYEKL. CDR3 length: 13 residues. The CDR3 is CASSLPLRGELFF. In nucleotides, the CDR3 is TGCGCCAGCAGCCTCCCATTGAGGGGGGAGCTGTTTTTT.

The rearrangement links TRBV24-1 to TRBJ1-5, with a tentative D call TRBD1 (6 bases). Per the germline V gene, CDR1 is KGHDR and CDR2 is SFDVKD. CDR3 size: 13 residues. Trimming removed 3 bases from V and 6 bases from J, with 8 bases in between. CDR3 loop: CATSDLGGQPQHF. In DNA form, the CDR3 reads TGTGCCACCAGTGATCTAGGGGGTCAGCCCCAGCATTTT.

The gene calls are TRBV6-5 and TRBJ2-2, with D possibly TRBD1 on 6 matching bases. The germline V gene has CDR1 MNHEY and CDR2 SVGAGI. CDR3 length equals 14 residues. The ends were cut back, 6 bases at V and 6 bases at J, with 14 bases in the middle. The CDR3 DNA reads TGTGCCAGCAGGCCAGGGGTCAGCGCCGGGGAGCTGTTTTTT. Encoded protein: CASRPGVSAGELFF.

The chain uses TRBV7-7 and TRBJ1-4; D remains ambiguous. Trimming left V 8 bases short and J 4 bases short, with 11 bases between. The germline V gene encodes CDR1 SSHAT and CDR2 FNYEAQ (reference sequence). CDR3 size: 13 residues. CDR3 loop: CASGSGFNEKLFF. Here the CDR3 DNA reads TGTGCCAGCGGATCGGGTTTTAATGAAAAACTGTTTTTT.

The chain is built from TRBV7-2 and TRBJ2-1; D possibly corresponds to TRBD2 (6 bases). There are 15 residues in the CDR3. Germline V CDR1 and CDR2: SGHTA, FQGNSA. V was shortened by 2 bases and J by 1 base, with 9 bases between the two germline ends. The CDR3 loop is CASSLIADSYNEQFF. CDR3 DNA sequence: TGTGCCAGCAGCTTAATAGCGGATTCCTACAATGAGCAGTTCTTC.

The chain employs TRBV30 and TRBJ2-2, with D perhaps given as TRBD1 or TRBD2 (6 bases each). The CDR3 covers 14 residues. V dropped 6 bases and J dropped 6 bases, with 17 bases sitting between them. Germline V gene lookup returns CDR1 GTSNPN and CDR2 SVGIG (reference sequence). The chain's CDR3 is CACWGALNPGELFF. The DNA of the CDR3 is TGTGCCTGTTGGGGGGCCCTCAATCCCGGGGAGCTGTTTTTT.

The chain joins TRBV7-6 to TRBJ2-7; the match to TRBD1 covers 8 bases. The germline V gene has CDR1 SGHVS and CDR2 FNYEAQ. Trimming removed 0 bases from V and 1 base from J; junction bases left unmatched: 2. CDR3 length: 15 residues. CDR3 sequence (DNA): TGTGCCAGCAGCTTAGCTGACAGGGGATCCTACGAGCAGTACTTC. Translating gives CASSLADRGSYEQYF.

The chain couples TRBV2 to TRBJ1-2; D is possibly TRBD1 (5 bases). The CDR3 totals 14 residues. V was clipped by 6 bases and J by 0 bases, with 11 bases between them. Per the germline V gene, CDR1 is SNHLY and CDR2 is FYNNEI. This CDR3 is CASSRDLANYGYTF. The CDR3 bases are TGTGCCAGCAGCCGGGACCTCGCTAACTATGGCTACACCTTC.

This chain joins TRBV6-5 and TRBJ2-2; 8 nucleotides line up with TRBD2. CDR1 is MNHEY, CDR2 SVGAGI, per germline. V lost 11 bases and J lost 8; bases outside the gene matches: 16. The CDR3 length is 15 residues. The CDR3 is CAGMTGTRGNGELFF. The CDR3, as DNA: TGTGCCGGTATGACCGGGACTAGGGGTAATGGGGAGCTGTTTTTT.

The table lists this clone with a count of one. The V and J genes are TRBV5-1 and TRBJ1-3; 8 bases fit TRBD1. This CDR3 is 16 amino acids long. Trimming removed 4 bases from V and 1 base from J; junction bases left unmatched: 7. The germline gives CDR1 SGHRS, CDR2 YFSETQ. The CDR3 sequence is CASSPWDRLSGNTIYF. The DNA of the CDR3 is TGCGCCAGCAGCCCTTGGGACAGGCTGTCTGGAAACACCATATATTTT. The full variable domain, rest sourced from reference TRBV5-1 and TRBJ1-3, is KAGVTQTPRYLIKTRGQQVTLSCSPISGHRSVSWYQQTPGQGLQFLFEYFSETQRNKGNFPGRFSGRQFSNSRSEMNVSTLELGDSALYLCASSPWDRLSGNTIYFGEGSWLTVV.

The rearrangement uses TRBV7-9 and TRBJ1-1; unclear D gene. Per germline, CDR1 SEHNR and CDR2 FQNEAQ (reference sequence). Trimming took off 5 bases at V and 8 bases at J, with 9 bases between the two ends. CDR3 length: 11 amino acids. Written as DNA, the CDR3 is TGTGCCAGCAGCCCCGCCCGCGAAGCTTTCTTT. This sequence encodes CASSPAREAFF.

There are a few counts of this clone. DNA of the CDR3: TGTGCCAGCAGTTATGGCTTACCCTACGAGCAGTACTTC. This sequence encodes CASSYGLPYEQYF. This chain connects TRBV12-3 or TRBV12-4 to TRBJ2-7, with D hard to call. The CDR3 loop spans 13 amino acids. Deletions cut 4 bases from V and 2 bases from J, with 9 bases between.

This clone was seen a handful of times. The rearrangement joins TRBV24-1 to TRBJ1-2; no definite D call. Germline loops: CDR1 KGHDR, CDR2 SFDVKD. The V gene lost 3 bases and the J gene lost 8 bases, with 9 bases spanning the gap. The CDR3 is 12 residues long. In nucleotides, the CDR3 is TGTGCCACCAGTGATGGAATATCCGGCTACACCTTC. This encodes CATSDGISGYTF.

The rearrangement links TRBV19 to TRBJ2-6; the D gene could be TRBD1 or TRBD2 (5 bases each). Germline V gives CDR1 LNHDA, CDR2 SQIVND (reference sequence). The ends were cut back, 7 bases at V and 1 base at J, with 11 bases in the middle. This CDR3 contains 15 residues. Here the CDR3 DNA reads TGTGCCAGTAAAGGGACCAATTCTGGGGCCAACGTCCTGACTTTC. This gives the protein CASKGTNSGANVLTF.

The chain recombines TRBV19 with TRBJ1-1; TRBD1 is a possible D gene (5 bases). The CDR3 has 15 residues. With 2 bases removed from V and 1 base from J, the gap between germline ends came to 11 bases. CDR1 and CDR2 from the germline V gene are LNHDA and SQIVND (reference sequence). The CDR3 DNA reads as TGTGCCAGTAGTATACGGAGGGGTACGAACACTGAAGCTTTCTTT. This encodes CASSIRRGTNTEAFF.

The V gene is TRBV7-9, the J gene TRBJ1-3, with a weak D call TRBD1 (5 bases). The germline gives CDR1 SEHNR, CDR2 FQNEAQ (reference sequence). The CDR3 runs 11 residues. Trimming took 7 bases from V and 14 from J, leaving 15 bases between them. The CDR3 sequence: CASTLAGLLYF. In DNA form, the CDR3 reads TGTGCCAGCACTCTCGCGGGGCTCCTATATTTT.

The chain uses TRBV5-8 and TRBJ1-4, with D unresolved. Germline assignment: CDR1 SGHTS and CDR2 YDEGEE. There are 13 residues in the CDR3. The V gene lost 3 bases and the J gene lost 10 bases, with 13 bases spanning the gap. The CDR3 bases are TGTGCCAGCAGCTCGGGCCATCCTTTAAAACTGTTTTTT. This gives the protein CASSSGHPLKLFF. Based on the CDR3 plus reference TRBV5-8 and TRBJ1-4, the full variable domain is EAGVTQSPTHLIKTRGQQATLRCSPISGHTSVYWYQQALGLGLQFLLWYDEGEERNRGNFPPRFSGRQFPNYSSELNVNALELEDSALYLCASSSGHPLKLFFGSGTQLSVL.

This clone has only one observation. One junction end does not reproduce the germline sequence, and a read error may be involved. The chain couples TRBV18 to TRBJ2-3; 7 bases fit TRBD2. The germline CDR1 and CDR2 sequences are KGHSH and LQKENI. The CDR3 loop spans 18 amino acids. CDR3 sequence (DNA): TGTGCCAGCTCCCCACCCATCATAGATCGGGGGGGCACAGATACGCAGTATTTT. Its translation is CASSPPIIDRGGTDTQYF.

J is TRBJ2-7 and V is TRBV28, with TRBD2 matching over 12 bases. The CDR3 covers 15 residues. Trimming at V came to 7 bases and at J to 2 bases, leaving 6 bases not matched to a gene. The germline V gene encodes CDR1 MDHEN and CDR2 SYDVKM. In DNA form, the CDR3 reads TGTGCCAGCACCGATACTAGCGGGAGGACCTACGAGCAGTACTTC. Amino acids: CASTDTSGRTYEQYF.

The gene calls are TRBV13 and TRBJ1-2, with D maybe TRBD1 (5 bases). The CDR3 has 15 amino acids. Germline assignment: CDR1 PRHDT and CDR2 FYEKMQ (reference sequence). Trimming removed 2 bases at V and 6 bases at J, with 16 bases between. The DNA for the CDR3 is TGTGCCAGCAGCTTACGGCAAGGGGCGATTCATGGCTACACCTTC. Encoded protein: CASSLRQGAIHGYTF.

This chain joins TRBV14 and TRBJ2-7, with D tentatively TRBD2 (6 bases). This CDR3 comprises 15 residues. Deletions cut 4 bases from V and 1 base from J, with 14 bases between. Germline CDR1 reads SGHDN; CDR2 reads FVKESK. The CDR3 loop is CASSRTAAGSYEQYF. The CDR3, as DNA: TGTGCCAGCAGCCGCACAGCGGCGGGGTCCTACGAGCAGTACTTC.